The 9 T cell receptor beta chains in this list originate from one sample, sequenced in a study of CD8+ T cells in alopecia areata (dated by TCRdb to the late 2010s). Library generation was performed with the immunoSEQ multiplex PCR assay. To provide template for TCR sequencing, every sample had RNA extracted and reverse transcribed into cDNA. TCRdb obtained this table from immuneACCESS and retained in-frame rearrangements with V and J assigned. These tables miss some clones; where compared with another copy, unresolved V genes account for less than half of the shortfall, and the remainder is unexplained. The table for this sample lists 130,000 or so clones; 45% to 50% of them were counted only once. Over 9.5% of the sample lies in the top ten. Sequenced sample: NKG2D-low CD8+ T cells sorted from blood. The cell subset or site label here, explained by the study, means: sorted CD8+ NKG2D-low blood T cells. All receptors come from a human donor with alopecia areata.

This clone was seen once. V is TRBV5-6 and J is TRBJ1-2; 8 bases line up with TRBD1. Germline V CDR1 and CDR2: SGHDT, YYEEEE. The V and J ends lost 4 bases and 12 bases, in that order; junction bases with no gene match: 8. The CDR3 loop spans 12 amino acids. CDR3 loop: CASSPGGRVDTF. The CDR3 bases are TGTGCCAGCAGCCCAGGGGGCAGGGTGGACACCTTC.

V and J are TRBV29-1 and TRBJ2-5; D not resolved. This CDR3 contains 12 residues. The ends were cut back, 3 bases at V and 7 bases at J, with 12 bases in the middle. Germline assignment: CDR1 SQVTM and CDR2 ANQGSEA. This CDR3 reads CSVDPDPGTQYF. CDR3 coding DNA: TGCAGCGTTGACCCGGACCCAGGGACCCAGTACTTC.

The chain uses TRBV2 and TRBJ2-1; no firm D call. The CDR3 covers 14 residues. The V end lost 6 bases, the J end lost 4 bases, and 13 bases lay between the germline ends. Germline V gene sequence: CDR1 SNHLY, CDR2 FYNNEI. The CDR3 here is CASSLAAQYNEQFF. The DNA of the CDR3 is TGTGCCAGCAGCCTCGCGGCCCAATACAATGAGCAGTTCTTC.

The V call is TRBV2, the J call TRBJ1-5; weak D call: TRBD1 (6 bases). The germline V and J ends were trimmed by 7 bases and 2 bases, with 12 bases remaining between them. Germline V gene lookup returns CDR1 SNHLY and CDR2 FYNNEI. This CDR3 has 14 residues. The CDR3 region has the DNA TGTGCCAGCAATACAGGGTCCGGCAATCAGCCCCAGCATTTT. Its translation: CASNTGSGNQPQHF. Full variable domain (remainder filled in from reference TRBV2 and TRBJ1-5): EPEVTQTPSHQVTQMGQEVILRCVPISNHLYFYWYRQILGQKVEFLVSFYNNEISEKSEIFDDQFSVERPDGSNFTLKIRSTKLEDSAMYFCASNTGSGNQPQHFGDGTRLSIL.

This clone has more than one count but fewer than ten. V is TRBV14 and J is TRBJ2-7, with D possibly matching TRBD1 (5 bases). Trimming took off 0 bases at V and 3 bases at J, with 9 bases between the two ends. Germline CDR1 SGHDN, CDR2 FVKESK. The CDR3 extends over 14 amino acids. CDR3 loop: CASSQEGPDYEQYF. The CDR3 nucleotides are TGTGCCAGCAGCCAAGAGGGGCCGGACTACGAGCAGTACTTC.

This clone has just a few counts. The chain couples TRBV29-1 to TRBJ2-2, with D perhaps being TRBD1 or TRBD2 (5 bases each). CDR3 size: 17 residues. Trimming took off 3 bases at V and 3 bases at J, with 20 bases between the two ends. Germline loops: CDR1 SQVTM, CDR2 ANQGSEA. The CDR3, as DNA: TGCAGCGTTGACCTAAAGGGACCCCCATGGGACACCGGGGAGCTGTTTTTT. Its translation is CSVDLKGPPWDTGELFF.

This chain's CDR3 is CASSGIRESEQFF. The CDR3 nucleotides are TGTGCCAGCAGTGGCATAAGGGAGAGTGAGCAGTTCTTC. This chain joins TRBV2 and TRBJ2-1; possibly TRBD2 for D (5 bases). From germline, CDR1 is SNHLY and CDR2 FYNNEI. This CDR3 is built from 13 residues. V was pared by 4 bases and J by 9 bases, with 13 bases between.

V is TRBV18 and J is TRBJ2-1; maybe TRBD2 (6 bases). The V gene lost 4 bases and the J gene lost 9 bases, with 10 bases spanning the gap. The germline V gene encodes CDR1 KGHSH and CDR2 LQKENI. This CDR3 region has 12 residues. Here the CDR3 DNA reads TGTGCCAGCTCACAGAGGGGAGGTGAGCAGTTCTTC. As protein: CASSQRGGEQFF.

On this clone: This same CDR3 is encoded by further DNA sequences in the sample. Here the CDR3 reads CASSLLGANVLTF. CDR3 DNA: TGTGCCAGCAGTTTATTAGGAGCCAACGTCCTGACTTTC. The rearrangement links TRBV27 to TRBJ2-6; D not resolved. Deletions cut 1 base from V and 7 bases from J, with 5 bases between. This CDR3 region has 13 residues. Germline loops: CDR1 MNHEY, CDR2 SMNVEV (reference sequence).